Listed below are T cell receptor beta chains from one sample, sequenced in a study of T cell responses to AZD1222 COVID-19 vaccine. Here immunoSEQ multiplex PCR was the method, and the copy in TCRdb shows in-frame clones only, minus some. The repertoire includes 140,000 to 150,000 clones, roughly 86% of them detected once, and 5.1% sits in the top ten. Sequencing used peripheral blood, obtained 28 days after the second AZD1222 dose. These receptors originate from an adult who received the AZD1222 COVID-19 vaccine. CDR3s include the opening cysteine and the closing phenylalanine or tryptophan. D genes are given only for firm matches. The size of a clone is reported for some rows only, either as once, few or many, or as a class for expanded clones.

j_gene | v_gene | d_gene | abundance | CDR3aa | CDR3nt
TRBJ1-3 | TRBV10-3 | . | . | CAISDRTGNTIYF | TGTGCCATCAGTGATAGGACTGGAAACACCATATATTTT
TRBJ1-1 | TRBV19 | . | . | CASSPKAYTEAFF | TGTGCCAGTTCCCCGAAAGCATACACTGAAGCTTTCTTT
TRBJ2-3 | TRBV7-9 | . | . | CASSFGSDTQYF | TGTGCCAGCAGCTTCGGGTCGGATACGCAGTATTTT
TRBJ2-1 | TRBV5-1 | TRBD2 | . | CASSFPSGRGDEQFF | TGCGCCAGCAGCTTTCCCAGCGGGAGAGGCGATGAGCAGTTCTTC
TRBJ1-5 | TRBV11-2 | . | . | CASSFGQSNQPQHF | TGTGCCAGCAGCTTCGGACAGAGCAATCAGCCCCAGCATTTT
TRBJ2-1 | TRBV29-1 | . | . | CSVPSVSNYNEQFF | TGCAGCGTACCTAGCGTATCCAACTACAATGAGCAGTTCTTC
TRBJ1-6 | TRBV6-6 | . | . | CASSYGGNDSPLHF | TGTGCCAGCAGTTACGGGGGAAATGATTCACCCCTCCACTTT
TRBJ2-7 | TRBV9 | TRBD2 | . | CASSVGLAQNEQYF | TGTGCCAGCAGCGTTGGACTAGCCCAAAACGAGCAGTACTTC
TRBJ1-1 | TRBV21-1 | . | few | CASSKVNSRWAGHPNTEAFF | TGTGCCAGCAGCAAAGTAAACAGTAGGTGGGCGGGACACCCGAACACTGAAGCTTTCTTT
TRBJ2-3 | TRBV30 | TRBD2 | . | CAWTSGSFADTQYF | TGTGCCTGGACTAGCGGGAGTTTCGCAGATACGCAGTATTTT
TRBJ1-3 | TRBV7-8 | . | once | CASSLVPGFTNTIYF | TGTGCCAGCAGCTTAGTTCCAGGGTTTACAAACACCATATATTTT
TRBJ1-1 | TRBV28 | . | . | CASSLGHAGNTEAFF | TGTGCCAGCAGTTTGGGGCATGCGGGGAACACTGAAGCTTTCTTT
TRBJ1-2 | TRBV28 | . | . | CASSLEGWYTF | TGTGCCAGCAGTTTAGAGGGGTGGTACACCTTC
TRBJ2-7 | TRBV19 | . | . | CASSSRVYEQYF | TGTGCCAGTAGTAGCCGGGTCTACGAGCAGTACTTC
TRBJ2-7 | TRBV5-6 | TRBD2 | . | CASSLVSGTGWEYF | TGTGCCAGCAGCTTGGTTAGCGGGACTGGTTGGGAGTACTTC
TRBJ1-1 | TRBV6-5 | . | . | CASINSLNTEAFF | TGTGCCAGCATCAACAGCTTGAACACTGAAGCTTTCTTT
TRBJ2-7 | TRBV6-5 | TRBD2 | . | CASRAAGKSYEQYF | TGTGCCAGCAGAGCAGCGGGGAAATCCTACGAGCAGTACTTC
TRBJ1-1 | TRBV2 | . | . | CASSEGNTEAFF | TGTGCCAGCTCGGAGGGGAACACTGAAGCTTTCTTT
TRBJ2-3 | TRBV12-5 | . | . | CASGLGQYTDTQYF | TGTGCTAGTGGTTTGGGACAGTACACAGATACGCAGTATTTT
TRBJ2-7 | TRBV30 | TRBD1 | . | CAWSLTGLAYEQYF | TGTGCCTGGAGTCTGACAGGGCTTGCCTACGAGCAGTACTTC
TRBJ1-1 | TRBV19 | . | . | CASSRRVNTEAFF | TGTGCCAGTAGTCGGAGGGTGAACACTGAAGCTTTCTTT
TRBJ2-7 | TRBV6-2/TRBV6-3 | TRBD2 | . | CASSYNPGTSGGSSYEQYF | TGTGCCAGCAGTTACAACCCCGGGACTAGCGGGGGCTCATCCTACGAGCAGTACTTC
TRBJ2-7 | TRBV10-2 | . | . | CASRGSSYEQYF | TGCGCCAGCAGGGGGAGCTCCTACGAGCAGTACTTC
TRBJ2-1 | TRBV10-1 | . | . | CASSESWGGEQFF | TGCGCCAGCAGTGAGTCGTGGGGAGGTGAGCAGTTCTTC
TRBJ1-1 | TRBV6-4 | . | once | CASSAGVNTEAFF | TGTGCCAGCAGTGCCGGGGTAAACACTGAAGCTTTCTTT